The entry below gives a single TCR beta chain sequence along with its context. Its antigen target is currently unknown. Per-base quality was not reported, and no clone a single base away is much larger than it. Thawed PBMCs were FACS-sorted into unstimulated Tregs (CD4+CD25+CD127-), CD4+ non-Tregs (CD4+CD25-), CD4 cells and CD8 cells. Blood from healthy controls was obtained either as purchased buffy coats or from healthy volunteers. Healthy control blood was processed to PBMCs with a Ficoll density gradient and then cryopreserved, whereas patient PBMCs were collected both before and after transplant. Genomic DNA was extracted from sorted cells with the QIAGEN DNeasy Blood and Tissue Kit for TCRbeta CDR3 sequencing. High-throughput TCRbeta CDR3 sequencing, including PCR amplification with bias correction and internal controls, was performed commercially through immunoSEQ. In the original analysis: Unique productive TCRbeta sequences were defined by CDR3 nucleotide sequence when primers matched and otherwise by CDR3 amino acid sequence together with Vbeta and Jbeta genes. As a correction for sorting error, sequences shared between sorted populations at a frequency ratio of 2:1 or less were discarded, and the remaining shared sequences were assigned to the higher population. A sequence counted as donor-reactive if, in CFSE-low cells, the sequence had a frequency of at least 0.01% and was expanded at least 5-fold compared with unstimulated cells. Repertoire divergence was quantified by Jensen-Shannon divergence using the top 100 TCRbeta sequences ranked by frequency. For samples with multiple sequencing runs, sorting error was corrected in each run separately before the runs were combined. The source is immuneACCESS, and TCRdb retained only in-frame sequences with V and J called. Part of the clones is not carried over; for the studies checked, unresolved V genes explain less than half of this, and the remainder is unexplained. V and J calls and clone size come straight from that table; D and trimming were deduced from the DNA. The sample table shows 200,000 to 300,000 clones, and roughly four fifths are seen once. Jointly, the top ten make up around 0.61% of the sample.

V ends up 4 bases short and J 4 bases short, with an unmatched junction base count of 10. The CDR3 runs 16 amino acids, cysteine and phenylalanine included. The DNA shown is the 48-base CDR3, in frame from base 1. According to the germline V gene, CDR1 reads MNHNS and CDR2 reads SASEGT. The data belong to a study of Tregs in tolerant kidney transplant recipients (dated by TCRdb to the late 2010s). Turning to the overall study: The study used TCRbeta sequencing to identify donor-specific regulatory T cells before combined kidney and bone marrow transplantation, then tracked those cells after transplant. TCRbeta repertoire sequencing was used in a few healthy controls to compare several methods for expanding Tregs specific for an allogeneic donor.

The full study reports these points: Although technical replication error seemed to be minimal, the question of biological reproducibility was not addressed directly. The most biologically relevant and donor-specific TCRbeta repertoire appeared to be identified by expanding Tregs with activated donor B cells. The study was constrained by small patient numbers, and validation of the findings is required in larger populations and under other immunosuppression protocols.

Here the chain combines TRBV6-1 and TRBJ1-1, with 9 junctional bases fitting TRBD1. The receptor was isolated from a human donor in good health. The source material was CD4+ T cells from blood. The CDR3 protein: CASSALGTGRGTEAFF. The sequenced DNA is TGTGCCAGCAGTGCCCTGGGGACAGGGCGAGGCACTGAAGCTTTCTTT.